This TCR beta chain appears in the sequencing data of a study of T cell changes during pregnancy in multiple sclerosis. V lost 1 base and J lost 5; bases outside the gene matches: 6. The CDR3 is 15 residues long. The assay was immunoSEQ multiplex PCR, and TCRdb's table has in-frame clones only and misses some. The sample holds roughly 60,000 clones, about 90% seen once. The sample in question was peripheral blood, obtained in the second trimester of pregnancy. The clonotype comes from a female donor in good health, enrolled as a control in a pregnancy study. This chain uses TRBV23-1 with TRBJ1-2; TRBD1 matches at 8 bases. TRBV23-1 is an ORF for which the function is uncertain. CDR3 protein: CASSQLAGGEYGYTF. The DNA of the CDR3 is TGCGCCAGCAGTCAATTGGCAGGGGGCGAATATGGCTACACCTTC.